This T cell receptor beta chain was documented in a study of blood T cells in healthy people across ages. Study-level points and caveats: Naive T cell percentage and TCR beta diversity correlated strongly.

Per-sample yields of isolated PBMCs were at least 6 million. Then a second PCR, running roughly 7 to 12 cycles, was carried out with a sample-barcoded 5' primer and a J-beta primer mix. Paired-end reads containing CDR3 totaled no fewer than 2.5 million for each sample. One entry per CDR3 protein, called by TCRdb with MiXCR from the 5' RACE reads. The sample consists of hundreds of thousands of distinct CDR3 sequences, approximately 50% of them appearing once. CDR1 and CDR2 (germline): DFQATT, SNEGSKA (reference sequence). The CDR3 is 14 residues long. J was trimmed by 5 bases and V by 3 bases; bases with no gene match: 7. This clonotype was recorded a few times. What it recognizes is unknown.

Sequences were obtained from blood. The chain recombines TRBV20-1 with TRBJ2-3; 8 positions match TRBD2. The origin of this receptor is a woman aged 55-69 years in good health. The CDR3 nucleotides are TGCAGTGCTAGGGGAGCGGGAGTGATAGATACGCAGTATTTT. Translated: CSARGAGVIDTQYF.